This T cell receptor beta chain was sequenced for a study of T cell responses to AZD1222 COVID-19 vaccine. This CDR3 has 13 amino acids. The V gene's germline CDR1 is KGHSH and CDR2 LQKENI. Trimming pared 0 bases from V and 1 base from J, leaving 4 bases between. TCRdb's copy holds only in-frame clones and misses some; the assay was immunoSEQ multiplex PCR. The sample consists of some 99,000 clones, roughly 90% of them appearing once. As regards this clone: As yet, its antigen is unknown.

Study-wide findings and caveats: Donors were largely white British and mainly female; clonal diversity was possibly underestimated. Without day 14 samples, only post-peak T cell repertoires were studied. AZD1222 recipients seropositive at baseline numbered only five to seven. The study reported that nearly half of spike-specific TCRs target unmutated variant regions.

This TCR was recovered from an adult who received the AZD1222 COVID-19 vaccine. The chain links TRBV18 to TRBJ2-7; D remains unclear. Source: peripheral blood, taken 28 days after the second AZD1222 dose. CDR3 nucleotides: TGTGCCAGCTCACCACCGCTTTCCTACGAGCAGTACTTC. It codes for CASSPPLSYEQYF. Full variable domain (remainder filled in from reference TRBV18 and TRBJ2-7): NAGVMQNPRHLVRRRGQEARLRCSPMKGHSHVYWYRQLPEEGLKFMVYLQKENIIDESGMPKERFSAEFPKEGPSILRIQQVVRGDSAAYFCASSPPLSYEQYFGPGTRLTVT.